The text below deals with one T cell receptor (beta chain). Authors' methods: Amplifying reference gene primers gave estimates of nucleated cell counts. The repertoire was sequenced with immunoSEQ multiplex PCR; TCRdb's copy has only in-frame clones and lacks some. V and J calls and clone size come straight from that table; D and trimming were deduced from the DNA. The sample comprises 200,000 to 300,000 clones, over 70% of which are singletons, and about 1.6% rests with the top ten. The data belong to a study of blood T cell repertoires in COVID-19. Study overall: T cells, B-cell-depleted T cells, or PBMCs provided the cDNA or gDNA that served as material.

This CDR3 comprises 16 residues. The V and J ends lost 4 bases and 1 base respectively, with 14 bases between them. The germline CDR1 and CDR2 sequences are SGHTA and FQGNSA. The specimen was peripheral blood. This chain joins TRBV7-2 and TRBJ2-1, with a possible D match to TRBD1 (6 bases). This TCR derives from a woman aged 40 to 50 who had recovered from COVID-19. The DNA for the CDR3 is TGTGCCAGCAGCTCTAACAGGGTCCAATCCTACAATGAGCAGTTCTTC. It is translated as CASSSNRVQSYNEQFF.